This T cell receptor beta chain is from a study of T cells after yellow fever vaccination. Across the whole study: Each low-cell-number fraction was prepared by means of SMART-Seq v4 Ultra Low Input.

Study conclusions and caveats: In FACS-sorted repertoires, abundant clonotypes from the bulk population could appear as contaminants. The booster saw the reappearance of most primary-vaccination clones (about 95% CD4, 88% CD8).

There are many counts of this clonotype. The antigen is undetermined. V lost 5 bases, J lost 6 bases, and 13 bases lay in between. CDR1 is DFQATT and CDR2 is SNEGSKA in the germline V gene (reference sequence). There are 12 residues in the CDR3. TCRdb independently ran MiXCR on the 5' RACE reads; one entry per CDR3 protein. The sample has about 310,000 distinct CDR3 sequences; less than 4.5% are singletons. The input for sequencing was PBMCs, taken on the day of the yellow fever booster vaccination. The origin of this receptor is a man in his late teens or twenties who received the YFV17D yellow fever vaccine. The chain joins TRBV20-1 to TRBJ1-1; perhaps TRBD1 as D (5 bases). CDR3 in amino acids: CSAHGGMSEAFF. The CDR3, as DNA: TGCAGTGCTCACGGGGGGATGTCTGAAGCTTTCTTT.